These T cell receptor beta chains were read from a single sample in a study of CD8+ T cells in alopecia areata. Generated by immunoSEQ multiplex PCR, the TCRdb table keeps only in-frame clones and is missing some. Among approximately 100,000 clones listed, more than 75% were seen once. The sample here was CD8+ T cells sorted from blood, taken at approximately week 34, from a patient treated with tofacitinib. These receptors were taken from a human donor with alopecia areata. The CDR3 runs from the conserved cysteine through the conserved F or W. The D gene is left open where the match is weak. Part of the rows lack a size; the others show once, few, many or a class for expanded clones.

clone size	V gene	J gene	D gene	CDR3 DNA	CDR3 protein
-	TRBV13	TRBJ2-5	-	TGTGCCAGCAGCTACGCCCGGGACCCGGTGGAGACCCAGTACTTC	CASSYARDPVETQYF
-	TRBV11-2	TRBJ1-1	-	TGTGCCAGCAGCTACCGACAGATCACTGAAGCTTTCTTT	CASSYRQITEAFF
-	TRBV14	TRBJ2-7	TRBD2	TGTGCCAGCAGCCAGGTTGCGGGGGGCGAGCAGTACTTC	CASSQVAGGEQYF
-	TRBV23-1	TRBJ1-2	-	TGCGCCAGCACCACGCTCGCGGAAGAAGATGGCTACACCTTC	CASTTLAEEDGYTF
-	TRBV7-9	TRBJ2-7	TRBD1	TGTGCCAGCAGCGCGCAGGACAGGGTCCCCTACGAGCAGTACTTC	CASSAQDRVPYEQYF
-	TRBV19	TRBJ2-1	-	TGTGCCAGTAGTATAGGTGGGTCGGTCTACAATGAGCAGTTCTTC	CASSIGGSVYNEQFF
-	TRBV7-9	TRBJ2-1	-	TGTGCCAGCAGCTTAGATCTCTCCCATGAGCAGTTCTTC	CASSLDLSHEQFF
-	TRBV13	TRBJ2-1	-	TGTGCCAGCAGCGAGCTAGCGACGCAAACCTACAATGAGCAGTTCTTC	CASSELATQTYNEQFF
-	TRBV29-1	TRBJ2-7	-	TGCAGCGTTGAAGGTGGGAACCCCAACGAGCAGTACTTC	CSVEGGNPNEQYF
-	TRBV30	TRBJ2-3	-	TGTGCCTGGAGTGGGGCGTCAAGCACAGATACGCAGTATTTT	CAWSGASSTDTQYF
few	TRBV5-6	TRBJ1-4	TRBD1	TGTGCCAGCAGCCTGACAGGGGAAGGTGAAAAACTGTTTTTT	CASSLTGEGEKLFF
-	TRBV7-2	TRBJ2-7	-	TGTGCCAGCAGCTTAGGGGGGATGAACGAGCAGTACTTC	CASSLGGMNEQYF
-	TRBV5-1	TRBJ2-5	TRBD2	TGCGCCAGCGGGACTAGCGGGACTCAAGAGACCCAGTACTTC	CASGTSGTQETQYF
-	TRBV7-8	TRBJ1-1	TRBD1	TGTGCCAGCAGCAGGACAGGGGGGGTAGACACTGAAGCTTTCTTT	CASSRTGGVDTEAFF
few	TRBV7-9	TRBJ2-7	-	TGTGCCAGCAGCTTTGCAGGAGACTACGAGCAGTACTTC	CASSFAGDYEQYF
-	TRBV5-1	TRBJ2-3	-	TGCGCCAGCAGCGTTGGTGCGGGACCCACAGATACGCAGTATTTT	CASSVGAGPTDTQYF
-	TRBV7-8	TRBJ2-7	-	TGTGCCAGCAGCTTAGCCCAATACGAGCAGTACTTC	CASSLAQYEQYF
-	TRBV11-2	TRBJ2-7	TRBD1	TGTGCCAGCACCTCCCCGGGACAGGCCACGCAACTCTCCTACGAGCAGTACTTC	CASTSPGQATQLSYEQYF
few	TRBV28	TRBJ2-1	-	TGTGCCAGCAGTCGCAATCGGGATTCCCCCCGCCCCTTCAATGAGCAGTTCTTC	CASSRNRDSPRPFNEQFF
few	TRBV5-1	TRBJ1-5	-	TGCGCCAGCAGCTTGGAGGGGGATAGGCCCCAGCATTTT	CASSLEGDRPQHF
-	TRBV5-6	TRBJ2-1	TRBD1	TGTGCCAGCAGCTCCGTGGCCGGGACAGGGTCGGTCGATGAGCAGTTCTTC	CASSSVAGTGSVDEQFF
-	TRBV6-5	TRBJ1-1	TRBD1	TGTGCCAGCAGGTCGGGACAGTACACTGAAGCTTTCTTT	CASRSGQYTEAFF
-	TRBV27	TRBJ1-2	-	TGTGCCAGCAGTTTACAGGGAGCTAACTATGGCTACACCTTC	CASSLQGANYGYTF
-	TRBV9	TRBJ2-5	-	TGTGCCAGCAGCGTAGGTGGGGGAGCGGGCGAGACCCAGTACTTC	CASSVGGGAGETQYF
-	TRBV5-4	TRBJ1-1	-	TGTGCCAGCAGCTCCCCCGGACAGAACACTGAAGCTTTCTTT	CASSSPGQNTEAFF
once	TRBV7-3	TRBJ1-1	-	TGTGCCAGCAGCTTAATCTTGGGGACTGAAGCTTTCTTT	CASSLILGTEAFF
-	TRBV5-1	TRBJ2-7	-	TGCGCCAGCGCCTATAGGGGGGCCTACGAGCAGTACTTC	CASAYRGAYEQYF
-	TRBV4-1	TRBJ1-1	-	TGCGCCAGCAGCTATTCGACAGGCGACACTGAAGCTTTCTTT	CASSYSTGDTEAFF
-	TRBV7-6	TRBJ1-1	-	TGTGCCAGCTTAGGTGGAGGCCGAGAAGCTTTCTTT	CASLGGGREAFF
-	TRBV19	TRBJ2-3	-	TGTGCCAGTAGTATAGTAGAGGGGATCGATACGCAGTATTTT	CASSIVEGIDTQYF
-	TRBV30	TRBJ1-1	TRBD1	TGTGCCTGGAGTGGAGGGACAGGGGACACAGCTTTCTTT	CAWSGGTGDTAFF